Detailed here is one T cell receptor (beta chain). The target antigen is unknown. TCRdb reanalysed the multiplex PCR reads using MiXCR and keeps one entry per CDR3 protein. The sample shows over 130,000 distinct CDR3 sequences, approximately 32% of them seen only once. This specimen comes from a study of breast tumors, draining lymph nodes, adjacent tissues. The CDR3 has 12 residues. V was clipped by 0 bases and J by 9 bases, with 4 bases between them. Germline V gene lookup returns CDR1 SGHDT and CDR2 YYEEEE. Study-wide points: Tumors had less TCR diversity than lymph nodes, more than nontumor tissue. Tumor and nontumor repertoires were significantly more similar in luminal-like than in basal-like breast cancer.

Samples came from axillary lymph nodes draining the breast cancer. Material for sequencing was axillary lymph node tissue. V and J are TRBV5-6 and TRBJ1-6; D unresolved. This TCR came from a female donor with breast cancer. Some clones in this sample may be carry-over from other donors' samples. The CDR3: CASSLAVSPLHF. DNA of the CDR3: TGTGCCAGCAGCTTGGCCGTTTCACCCCTCCACTTT.